The 26 T cell receptor beta chains in this list originate from one sample, sequenced in a study of blood T cell repertoires in COVID-19. Produced via immunoSEQ multiplex PCR; TCRdb's table is partial and in-frame only. This table has 70,000 to 100,000 clones, more than 75% appearing once. The material sequenced was peripheral blood. All receptors derive from a woman of 80 years or more with active COVID-19.

The count of this clone is one. The rearrangement uses TRBV27 and TRBJ2-5, with 8 bases that match TRBD1. Trimming cost V 6 bases and J 6 bases; bases outside gene matches: 9. The germline V gene has CDR1 MNHEY and CDR2 SMNVEV (reference sequence). CDR3 length: 14 amino acids. The CDR3 DNA reads TGTGCCAGCAGATCTCAGGGGGCCCAGCAGACCCAGTACTTC. It translates to CASRSQGAQQTQYF.

The chain employs TRBV2 and TRBJ2-2, with D tentatively TRBD2 (5 bases). CDR3 size: 16 residues. CDR1 and CDR2 (germline): SNHLY, FYNNEI. The V and J ends lost 1 base and 1 base respectively, with 10 bases between them. CDR3 loop: CASSEVRLKNTGELFF. CDR3 DNA sequence: TGTGCCAGCAGTGAAGTTCGACTAAAGAACACCGGGGAGCTGTTTTTT.

This clone came up a few times. The J gene is TRBJ2-7, the V gene TRBV4-2; 10 bases are shared with TRBD2. The CDR3 is 15 amino acids. Germline V CDR1 and CDR2: LGHNA, YNFKEQ. The trim removed 3 bases at V and 3 bases at J, leaving 5 bases unmatched. The CDR3 DNA reads as TGTGCCAGCAGCCAGCGGACTAGCGGCATCTACGAGCAGTACTTC. Its translation: CASSQRTSGIYEQYF.

The rearrangement uses TRBV28 and TRBJ2-7; TRBD1 agrees at 9 bases. V was clipped by 4 bases and J by 5 bases; unmatched bases: 6. CDR3 length equals 14 residues. From germline, CDR1 is MDHEN and CDR2 SYDVKM. The chain's CDR3 is CASSSTGGRDEQYF. The CDR3 DNA is TGTGCCAGCAGTTCGACAGGGGGGAGGGACGAGCAGTACTTC.

This rearrangement joins TRBV18 to TRBJ2-7; TRBD2 agrees at 9 bases. In germline, CDR1 is KGHSH, CDR2 LQKENI. The V and J ends lost 3 bases and 2 bases, in that order; junction bases with no gene match: 8. CDR3 length: 16 amino acids. This chain's CDR3 is CASSPSGAGGPYEQYF. The CDR3 DNA reads as TGTGCCAGCTCACCTTCCGGAGCGGGAGGCCCCTACGAGCAGTACTTC. The full variable domain, in which reference TRBV18 and TRBJ2-7 provide the parts outside the CDR3, is NAGVMQNPRHLVRRRGQEARLRCSPMKGHSHVYWYRQLPEEGLKFMVYLQKENIIDESGMPKERFSAEFPKEGPSILRIQQVVRGDSAAYFCASSPSGAGGPYEQYFGPGTRLTVT.

J is TRBJ2-3 and V is TRBV3-1 (or the pseudogene TRBV3-2); 12 positions match TRBD2. In germline, CDR1 is LGHDT, CDR2 YNNKEL (reference sequence). The J segment lost 3 bases and the V segment lost 0 bases, leaving 4 bases of the junction unmatched. The CDR3 has 17 residues. CDR3 coding DNA: TGTGCCAGCAGCCAAGATACGACTAGCGGGGGTACAGATACGCAGTATTTT. This encodes CASSQDTTSGGTDTQYF.

In nucleotides, the CDR3 is TGTGCCAGCAGTTTACCGACAGGGGGCAATTCACCCCTCCACTTT. It codes for CASSLPTGGNSPLHF. The chain carries TRBV28 and TRBJ1-6; 10 nucleotides line up with TRBD1. The germline CDR1 and CDR2 sequences are MDHEN and SYDVKM. CDR3 size: 15 residues. With V trimmed by 2 bases and J by 7 bases, 2 bases remained unmatched.

The genes are TRBV4-2 and TRBJ2-2; the match to TRBD1 covers 9 bases. V lost 2 bases, J lost 7 bases, and 14 bases stayed unmatched. Germline CDR1 LGHNA, CDR2 YNFKEQ. This CDR3 spans 18 amino acids. The CDR3, as DNA: TGTGCCAGCAGCCAAACAATAATCACCGGGACAGGGATCGGGGAGCTGTTTTTT. Its translation: CASSQTIITGTGIGELFF.

This sequence joins TRBV7-2 and TRBJ2-2, with 8 bases that match TRBD2. V lost 4 bases to trimming and J lost 4 bases; unmatched junction nucleotides: 2. CDR3 length equals 14 residues. Germline V gene data show CDR1 as SGHTA and CDR2 as FQGNSA. CDR3 nucleotide sequence: TGTGCCAGCAGCTCGACTAGCGCCACCGGGGAGCTGTTTTTT. Its protein product is CASSSTSATGELFF.

The rearrangement links TRBV7-8 to TRBJ1-1; D is unresolved. Trimming removed 2 bases from V and 2 bases from J, with 6 bases in between. The CDR3 spans 13 residues. Germline V gene sequence: CDR1 SGHVS, CDR2 FQNEAQ. The CDR3 region is CASSLIINTEAFF. The CDR3 region has the DNA TGTGCCAGCAGCTTAATAATAAACACTGAAGCTTTCTTT.

The chain uses TRBV10-3 and TRBJ2-5; 8 bases match TRBD2. The germline V gene has CDR1 ENHRY and CDR2 SYGVKD. The V segment lost 3 bases and the J segment 5 bases; nucleotides outside the gene matches: 14. This CDR3 has 17 residues. DNA of the CDR3: TGTGCCATCAGTGACAGCGGGAGTTCGGCTAAATGGGAGACCCAGTACTTC. It yields the protein CAISDSGSSAKWETQYF.

V is TRBV18 and J is TRBJ1-2, with a possible D match to TRBD1 (6 bases). The CDR3 extends over 13 amino acids. V was trimmed by 2 bases and J by 8 bases, leaving 12 bases between them. Per the germline V gene, CDR1 is KGHSH and CDR2 is LQKENI. The CDR3 bases are TGTGCCAGCTCACCAGCAGGGGAATTAGGCTACACCTTC. Encoded protein: CASSPAGELGYTF.

This clone was seen once. The chain links TRBV2 to TRBJ2-3, with D uncertain. The CDR3 is 12 residues long. The germline V gene has CDR1 SNHLY and CDR2 FYNNEI. The V and J ends lost 2 bases and 5 bases respectively, with 5 bases between them. The CDR3 reads CASSEIEDTQYF. The CDR3 coding sequence is TGTGCCAGCAGTGAAATAGAAGATACGCAGTATTTT.

J is TRBJ2-1 and V is TRBV18, with 11 bases identical to TRBD2. CDR3 length: 16 amino acids. V lost 8 bases, J lost 2 bases, and 8 bases stayed unmatched. Germline assignment: CDR1 KGHSH and CDR2 LQKENI. CDR3 amino acids: CASRASGRSPYNEQFF. CDR3 nucleotide sequence: TGTGCCAGCCGCGCTAGCGGGAGGTCCCCCTACAATGAGCAGTTCTTC.

The chain couples TRBV7-2 to TRBJ2-4; 10 bases map to TRBD2. V lost 1 base to trimming and J lost 9 bases; unmatched junction nucleotides: 9. The CDR3 totals 16 residues. Looked up from germline, CDR1 is SGHTA and CDR2 is FQGNSA. CDR3 in DNA: TGTGCCAGCAGCTTAGGGGCTAGCGGGAGAGGTGGCATTCAGTACTTC. Translating it yields CASSLGASGRGGIQYF.

This clone was seen just once. The chain recombines TRBV15 with TRBJ1-2; D possibly corresponds to TRBD1 (5 bases). Trimming cost V 0 bases and J 6 bases, with 14 bases left between them. The CDR3 spans 15 residues. The germline CDR1 and CDR2 sequences are LNHNV and YYDKDF (reference sequence). The CDR3 DNA reads as TGTGCCACCAGCAGAGATCTCGGGGGTGCCCATGGCTACACCTTC. Amino acids: CATSRDLGGAHGYTF.

J is TRBJ2-7 and V is TRBV7-2, with TRBD2 identical over 9 bases. CDR3 size: 13 residues. Germline CDR1 reads SGHTA; CDR2 reads FQGNSA. Trimming cost V 5 bases and J 6 bases; bases outside gene matches: 5. As DNA, the CDR3 is TGTGCCAGCAGCGTTAATAGCGGGGGCGAGCAGTACTTC. Translation gives CASSVNSGGEQYF.

Here the CDR3 reads CASSTTSGSRDTQYF. The DNA for the CDR3 is TGTGCCAGCAGTACGACTAGCGGGAGTAGAGATACGCAGTATTTT. The J gene is TRBJ2-3, the V gene TRBV6-5; TRBD2 agrees at 12 bases. The CDR3 sequence is 15 residues long. CDR1 is MNHEY and CDR2 is SVGAGI in the germline V gene. Losses at the gene ends were 5 bases for V and 5 bases for J; bases not matched to a gene: 5.

DNA of the CDR3: TGTGCCAGCAGCTTAGGCGAACAGCTAGCCAAAAACATTCAGTACTTC. Residues: CASSLGEQLAKNIQYF. The rearrangement joins TRBV11-2 to TRBJ2-4; unclear D gene. This CDR3 contains 16 residues. The V end was cut by 1 base, the J end by 0 bases, with 10 bases between. Germline V gene sequence: CDR1 SGHAT, CDR2 FQNNGV.

The V gene is TRBV5-4, the J gene TRBJ2-5; 7 nucleotides align to TRBD1. Germline assignment: CDR1 SGHNT and CDR2 YYREEE (reference sequence). This CDR3 spans 17 amino acids. V was clipped by 0 bases and J by 1 base; unmatched bases: 9. The CDR3 loop reads CASSLAETGRGQETQYF. CDR3 sequence (DNA): TGTGCCAGCAGCTTGGCCGAGACAGGGAGAGGCCAAGAGACCCAGTACTTC.

This clone is a singleton in its sample. CDR3 amino acids: CASSLRRGGDYNEQFF. In nucleotides, the CDR3 is TGTGCCAGCAGCTTACGGCGGGGAGGCGACTACAATGAGCAGTTCTTC. V and J are TRBV7-2 and TRBJ2-1, with D possibly being TRBD2 (6 bases). The germline V gene has CDR1 SGHTA and CDR2 FQGNSA. The V end lost 2 bases, the J end lost 3 bases, and 14 bases lay between the germline ends. The length of the CDR3 is 16 residues. Filled out from reference TRBV7-2 and TRBJ2-1, the complete variable domain reads GAGVSQSPSNKVTEKGKDVELRCDPISGHTALYWYRQSLGQGLEFLIYFQGNSAPDKSGLPSDRFSAERTGGSVSTLTIQRTQQEDSAVYLCASSLRRGGDYNEQFFGPGTRLTVL.

This chain connects TRBV11-2 to TRBJ2-7; weak D call: TRBD2 (6 bases). The CDR3 has 15 residues. Germline assignment: CDR1 SGHAT and CDR2 FQNNGV. V dropped 5 bases and J dropped 2 bases, with 16 bases sitting between them. The CDR3 here is CASSPQIGGTYEQYF. The CDR3 DNA is TGTGCCAGCAGCCCCCAGATTGGAGGGACCTACGAGCAGTACTTC.

This rearrangement joins TRBV6-4 to TRBJ1-5; D might be TRBD1 (5 bases). From germline, CDR1 is MRHNA and CDR2 SNTAGT. The CDR3 length is 17 residues. V shed 0 bases and J shed 4 bases, with 16 bases lying between them. The CDR3 DNA reads TGTGCCAGCAGTGACTCCAGGTACAGGCTAGTGAATCAGCCCCAGCATTTT. This sequence encodes CASSDSRYRLVNQPQHF.

This clone was found a few times. The rearrangement uses TRBV4-3 and TRBJ2-1; 9 bases align to TRBD2. The CDR3 length is 19 residues. J was trimmed by 3 bases and V by 0 bases; bases with no gene match: 12. Germline-derived CDR1 and CDR2 are LGHNA and YSLEER. CDR3 loop: CASSQDFPPASGIYNEQFF. The CDR3 DNA follows: TGCGCCAGCAGCCAAGATTTCCCCCCAGCTAGCGGGATCTACAATGAGCAGTTCTTC.

In regard to this clone: The sample carries other DNA sequences with the same CDR3. The chain couples TRBV27 to TRBJ2-1; 10 bases fit TRBD2. The CDR3 has 15 amino acids. V trimming: 5 bases; J trimming: 2 bases; junction bases outside the gene matches: 3. Germline loops: CDR1 MNHEY, CDR2 SMNVEV (reference sequence). The CDR3 DNA reads as TGTGCCAGCAGTCCAGGGACTAGCGCCTACAATGAGCAGTTCTTC. Translating it yields CASSPGTSAYNEQFF.

The chain couples TRBV11-3 to TRBJ2-3; tentative D call: TRBD1 (5 bases). Germline CDR1 SGHNT, CDR2 YENEEA. This CDR3 region has 15 residues. Trimming removed 0 bases from V and 1 base from J, with 8 bases in between. This CDR3 is CASSLDGRGTDTQYF. Here the CDR3 DNA reads TGTGCCAGCAGCTTAGATGGCAGGGGCACAGATACGCAGTATTTT.